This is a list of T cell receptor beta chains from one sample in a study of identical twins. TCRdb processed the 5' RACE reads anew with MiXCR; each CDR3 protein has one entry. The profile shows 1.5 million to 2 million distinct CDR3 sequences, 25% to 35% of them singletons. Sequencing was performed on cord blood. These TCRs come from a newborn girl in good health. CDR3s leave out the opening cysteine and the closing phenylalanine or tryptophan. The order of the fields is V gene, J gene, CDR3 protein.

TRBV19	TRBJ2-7	ASSPQYSYEQY
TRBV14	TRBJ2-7	ASSPRMAYEQY
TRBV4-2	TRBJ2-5	ASSQVSSGRRGETQY
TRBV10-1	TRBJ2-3	ASSEGLAAADTQY
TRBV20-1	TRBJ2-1	RPGTKRNEQF
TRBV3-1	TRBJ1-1	ASSPSSVRGTEAF
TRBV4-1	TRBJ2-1	ASSQEGLAGARLYNEQF
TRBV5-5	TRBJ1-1	ASSWTGYTEAF
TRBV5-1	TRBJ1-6	ASSLEVQIYNSPLH
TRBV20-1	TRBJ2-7	SARGGLAGVYEQY
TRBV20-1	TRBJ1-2	SARAHRGPGYT
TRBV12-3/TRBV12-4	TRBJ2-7	DSSQDSASYEQY
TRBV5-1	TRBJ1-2	ASSRDREAYGYT
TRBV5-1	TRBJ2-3	ASSRRGPDSSTDTQY
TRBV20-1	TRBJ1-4	SARDLNRGGEKLF
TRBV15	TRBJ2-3	ATSRDILSGKDTQY
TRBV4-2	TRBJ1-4	ASSQVGGLSNEKLF
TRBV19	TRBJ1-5	ASRRAGGYQPQH
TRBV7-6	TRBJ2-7	ASSLLPNQTNSYEQY
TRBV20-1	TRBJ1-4	SSRRKGSEKLF
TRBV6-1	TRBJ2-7	AGSEGQGYEQY
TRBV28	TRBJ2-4	ASSLNRWGGKNIQY
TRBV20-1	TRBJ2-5	SARWQQETQY
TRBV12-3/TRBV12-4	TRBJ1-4	ASSPGPTPTNEKLF
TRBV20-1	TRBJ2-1	SAIEGPYEQF
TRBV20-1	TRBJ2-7	SASPDVPYEQY
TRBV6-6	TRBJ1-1	ASKGGGGNTEAF
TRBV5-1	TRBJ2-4	ASTPGTRSGSNIQY
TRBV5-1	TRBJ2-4	ASSLGGVYDIQY
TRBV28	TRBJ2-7	ASSFRAGTYEQY
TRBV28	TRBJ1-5	ASDRDNQPQH
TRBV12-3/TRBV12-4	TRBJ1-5	ASSLVLGQPQH
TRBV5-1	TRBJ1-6	ASSYHRNSPLH
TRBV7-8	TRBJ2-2	ASSLQAGGPDGELF
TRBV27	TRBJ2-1	ASSFLAGSEQF
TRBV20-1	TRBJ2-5	SARLAGGQGTQETQY
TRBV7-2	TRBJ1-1	ASSKDPGTVNTEAF
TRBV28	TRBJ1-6	ASSDPRQGSSYNSPLH
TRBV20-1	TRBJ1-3	SARDRGRTGNTIY
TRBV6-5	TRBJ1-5	ASSYSNQKNQPQH
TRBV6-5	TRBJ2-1	ASMGSSWNEQF
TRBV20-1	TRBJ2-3	RARDTQY
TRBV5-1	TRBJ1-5	ASSLDTRGSNQPQH
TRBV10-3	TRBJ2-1	AISGTHLYNEQF
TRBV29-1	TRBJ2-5	SVERDRMKETQY